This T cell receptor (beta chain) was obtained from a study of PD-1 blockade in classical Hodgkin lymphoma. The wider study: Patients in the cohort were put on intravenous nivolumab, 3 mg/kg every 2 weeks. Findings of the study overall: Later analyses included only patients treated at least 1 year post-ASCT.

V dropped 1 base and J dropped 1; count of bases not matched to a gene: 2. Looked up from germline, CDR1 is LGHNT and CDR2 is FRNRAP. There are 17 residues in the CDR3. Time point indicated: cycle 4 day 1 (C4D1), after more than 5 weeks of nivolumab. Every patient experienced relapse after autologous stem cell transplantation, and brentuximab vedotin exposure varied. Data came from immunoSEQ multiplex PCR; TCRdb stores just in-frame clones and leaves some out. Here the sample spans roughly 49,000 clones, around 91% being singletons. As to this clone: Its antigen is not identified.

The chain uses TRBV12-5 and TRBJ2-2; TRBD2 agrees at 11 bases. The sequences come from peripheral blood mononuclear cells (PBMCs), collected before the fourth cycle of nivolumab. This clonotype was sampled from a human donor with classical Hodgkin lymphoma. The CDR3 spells CASGLDGLAGNTGELFF. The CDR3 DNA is TGTGCTAGTGGTTTGGATGGACTAGCGGGGAACACCGGGGAGCTGTTTTTT.